The next 4 T cell receptor beta chains were all read from a single sample in a study of blood T cell repertoires in COVID-19. Profiling relied on immunoSEQ multiplex PCR, and the TCRdb table lists in-frame clones only, not all of them. The repertoire holds 30,000 to 40,000 clones, with roughly 86% as singletons. The sequenced sample was peripheral blood. Every receptor here comes from a man older than 75 with active or convalescent COVID-19.

The rearrangement uses TRBV10-3 and TRBJ2-2; 15 positions agree with TRBD2. V gave up 6 bases and J gave up 0 bases; unmatched junction bases: 5. This CDR3 comprises 18 residues. Germline-derived CDR1 and CDR2 are ENHRY and SYGVKD. The CDR3 spells CAIREGLAGGSNTGELFF. The CDR3 DNA follows: TGTGCCATCAGGGAGGGACTAGCGGGAGGTTCGAACACCGGGGAGCTGTTTTTT.

This clone occurred once. The chain couples TRBV5-6 to TRBJ2-1; 8 bases agree with TRBD2. After removal of 4 bases from V and 4 bases from J, the junction contained 13 bases not matched to a gene. In germline, CDR1 is SGHDT, CDR2 YYEEEE. The CDR3 has 17 amino acids. CDR3 nucleotides: TGTGCCAGCAGCCAAGGATTCGGGAGGGCCTCGTACAATGAGCAGTTCTTC. Translation: CASSQGFGRASYNEQFF.

The chain couples TRBV3-1 (or the pseudogene TRBV3-2) to TRBJ2-1; tentative D call: TRBD2 (5 bases). V was clipped by 3 bases and J by 10 bases, with 10 bases between them. The CDR3 loop spans 12 amino acids. Looked up from germline, CDR1 is LGHDT and CDR2 is YNNKEL (reference sequence). CDR3 nucleotides: TGTGCCAGCAGCCACGGAGGAACAGAGCAGTTCTTC. Translation gives CASSHGGTEQFF.

In DNA form, the CDR3 reads TGTGCCAGCAGCTTACTGCCAGGGGCCTACAATGAGCAGTTCTTC. Translated, it gives CASSLLPGAYNEQFF. V usage is TRBV7-9 and J usage is TRBJ2-1, with D possibly matching TRBD1 (6 bases). The CDR3 has 15 residues. Germline V gene lookup returns CDR1 SEHNR and CDR2 FQNEAQ (reference sequence). The V gene lost 2 bases and the J gene lost 2 bases, with 10 bases spanning the gap. The whole variable domain, remainder taken from reference TRBV7-9 and TRBJ2-1, is DTGVSQNPRHKITKRGQNVTFRCDPISEHNRLYWYRQTLGQGPEFLTYFQNEAQLEKSRLLSDRFSAERPKGSFSTLEIQRTEQGDSAMYLCASSLLPGAYNEQFFGPGTRLTVL.